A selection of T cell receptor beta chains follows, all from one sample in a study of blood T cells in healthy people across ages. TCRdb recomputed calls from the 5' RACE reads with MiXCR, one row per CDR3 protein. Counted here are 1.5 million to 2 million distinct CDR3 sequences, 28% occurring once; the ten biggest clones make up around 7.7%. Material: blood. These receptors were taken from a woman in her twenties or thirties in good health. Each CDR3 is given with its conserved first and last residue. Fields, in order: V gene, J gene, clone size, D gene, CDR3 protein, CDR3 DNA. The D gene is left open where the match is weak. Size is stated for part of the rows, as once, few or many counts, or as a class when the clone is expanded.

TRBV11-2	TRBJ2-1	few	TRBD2	CASSLSSGSIDEQFF	TGTGCCAGCAGCTTATCGAGCGGGAGTATCGATGAGCAGTTCTTC
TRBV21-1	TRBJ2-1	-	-	CASSKDVRVKVETQFF	TGTGCCAGCAGCAAAGATGTGAGGGTGAAGGTAGAGACCCAGTTCTTC
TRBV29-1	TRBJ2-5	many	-	CSGTFRAKETQYF	TGCAGCGGTACATTCCGGGCGAAGGAGACCCAGTACTTC
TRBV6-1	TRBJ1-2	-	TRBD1	CASSVDRFSGYTF	TGTGCCAGCAGTGTGGACAGGTTTTCTGGCTACACCTTC
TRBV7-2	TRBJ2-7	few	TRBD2	CAGSLAHGTTLYEQYF	TGTGCCGGCAGCTTAGCTCACGGGACTACCCTCTACGAGCAGTACTTC
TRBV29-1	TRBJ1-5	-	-	CSVGEGWGIHGQPQHF	TGCAGCGTTGGGGAAGGATGGGGGATACATGGACAGCCCCAGCATTTT
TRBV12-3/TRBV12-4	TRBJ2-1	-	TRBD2	CASRPGLAGVQFF	TGTGCCAGCAGGCCGGGACTAGCGGGAGTCCAGTTCTTC
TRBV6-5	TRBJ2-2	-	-	CASSFRQNTGELFF	TGTGCCAGCAGTTTCCGACAGAACACCGGGGAGCTGTTTTTT
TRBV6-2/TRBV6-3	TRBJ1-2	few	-	CASSPNLGPYGYTF	TGTGCCAGCAGTCCAAACCTGGGACCCTATGGCTACACCTTC
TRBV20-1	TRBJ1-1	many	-	CSASQGRVTEAFF	TGCAGTGCTAGCCAAGGGCGGGTCACTGAAGCTTTCTTT
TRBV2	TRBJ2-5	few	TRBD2	CATRDYQRETQYF	TGTGCCACCCGGGACTATCAAAGGGAGACCCAGTACTTC
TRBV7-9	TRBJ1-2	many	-	CASSGSSGEYGYTF	TGTGCCAGCAGCGGGAGTTCAGGGGAGTATGGCTACACCTTC
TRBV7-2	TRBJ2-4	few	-	CASTGPGLPSYNEQYF	TGTGCCAGCACCGGCCCGGGACTTCCCTCCTACAATGAGCAGTACTTC
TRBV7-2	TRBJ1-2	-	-	CASSFGGRGSVYYGYTF	TGTGCCAGCAGCTTCGGGGGGCGTGGGTCCGTTTACTATGGCTACACCTTC